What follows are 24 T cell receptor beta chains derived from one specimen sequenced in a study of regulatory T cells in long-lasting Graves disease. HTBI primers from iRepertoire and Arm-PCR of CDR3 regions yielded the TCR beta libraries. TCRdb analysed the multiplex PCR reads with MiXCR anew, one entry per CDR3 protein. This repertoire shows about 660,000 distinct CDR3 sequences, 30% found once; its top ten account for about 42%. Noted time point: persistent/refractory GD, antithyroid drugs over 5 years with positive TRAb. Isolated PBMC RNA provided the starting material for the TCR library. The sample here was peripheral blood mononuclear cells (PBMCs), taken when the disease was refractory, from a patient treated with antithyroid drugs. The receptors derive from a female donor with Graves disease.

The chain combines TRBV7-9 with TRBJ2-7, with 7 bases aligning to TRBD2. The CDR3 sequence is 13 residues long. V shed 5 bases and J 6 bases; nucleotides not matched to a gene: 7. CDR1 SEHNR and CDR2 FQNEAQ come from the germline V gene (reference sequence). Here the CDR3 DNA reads TGTGCCAGCAGCCAGGGACTAACCCTCGAGCAGTACTTC. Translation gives CASSQGLTLEQYF.

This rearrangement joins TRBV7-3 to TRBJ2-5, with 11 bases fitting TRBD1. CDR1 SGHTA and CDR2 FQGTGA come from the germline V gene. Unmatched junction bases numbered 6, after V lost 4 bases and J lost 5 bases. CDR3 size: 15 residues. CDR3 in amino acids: CASSSGQGAIETQYF. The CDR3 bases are TGTGCCAGCAGCTCCGGACAGGGGGCAATTGAGACCCAGTACTTC.

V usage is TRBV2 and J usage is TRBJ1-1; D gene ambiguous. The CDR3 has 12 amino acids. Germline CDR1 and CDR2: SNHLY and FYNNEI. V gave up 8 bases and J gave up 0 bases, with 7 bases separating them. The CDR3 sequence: CASLLMNTEAFF. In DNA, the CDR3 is TGTGCCAGCCTCCTTATGAACACTGAAGCTTTCTTT.

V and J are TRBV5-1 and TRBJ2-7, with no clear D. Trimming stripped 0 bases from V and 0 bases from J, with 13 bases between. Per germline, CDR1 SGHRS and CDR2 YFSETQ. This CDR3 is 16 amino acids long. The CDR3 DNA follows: TGCGCCAGCAGCTTGGGGGCAGGCAGCCGCTCCTACGAGCAGTACTTC. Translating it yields CASSLGAGSRSYEQYF.

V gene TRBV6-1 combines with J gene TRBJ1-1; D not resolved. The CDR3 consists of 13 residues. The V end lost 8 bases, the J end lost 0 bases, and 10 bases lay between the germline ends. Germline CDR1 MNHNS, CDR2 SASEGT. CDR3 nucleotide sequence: TGTGCCAGCGGACGGGTCTTGAACACTGAAGCTTTCTTT. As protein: CASGRVLNTEAFF.

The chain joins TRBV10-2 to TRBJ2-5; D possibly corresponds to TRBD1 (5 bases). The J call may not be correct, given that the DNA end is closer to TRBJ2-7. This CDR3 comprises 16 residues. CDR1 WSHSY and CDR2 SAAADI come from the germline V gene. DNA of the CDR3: TGCGCCAGCAGTGAGTCGGGGTTTCAGGGTAACTACGAGCAGTACTTC. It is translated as CASSESGFQGNYEQYF.

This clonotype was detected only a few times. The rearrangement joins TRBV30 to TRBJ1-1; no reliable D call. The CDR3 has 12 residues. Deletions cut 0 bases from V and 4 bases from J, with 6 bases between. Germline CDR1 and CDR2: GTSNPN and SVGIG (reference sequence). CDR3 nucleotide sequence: TGTGCCTGGAGTGTAATGTCCACTGAAGCTTTCTTT. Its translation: CAWSVMSTEAFF.

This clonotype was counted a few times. Here the CDR3 reads CSVGTGYGYTF. In DNA, the CDR3 is TGCAGCGTGGGGACAGGCTATGGCTACACCTTC. The chain recombines TRBV29-1 with TRBJ1-2; 8 bases are a match to TRBD1. Germline values: CDR1 SQVTM, CDR2 ANQGSEA. The length of the CDR3 is 11 residues. Trimming at V came to 6 bases and at J to 4 bases, leaving 1 base not matched to a gene.

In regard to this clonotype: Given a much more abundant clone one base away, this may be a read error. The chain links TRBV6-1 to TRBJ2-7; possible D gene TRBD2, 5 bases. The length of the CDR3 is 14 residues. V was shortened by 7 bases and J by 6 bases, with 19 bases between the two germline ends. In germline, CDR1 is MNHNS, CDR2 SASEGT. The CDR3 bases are TGTGCCAGCACCCCGGACTTGCAAACCTGCGAGCAGTACTTC. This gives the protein CASTPDLQTCEQYF.

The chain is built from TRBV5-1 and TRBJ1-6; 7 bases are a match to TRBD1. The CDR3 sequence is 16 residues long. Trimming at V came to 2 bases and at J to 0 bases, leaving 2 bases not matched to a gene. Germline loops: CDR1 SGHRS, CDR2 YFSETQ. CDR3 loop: CASSFGQDSYNSPLHF. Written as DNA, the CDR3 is TGCGCCAGCAGCTTCGGACAGGACTCCTATAATTCACCCCTCCACTTT.

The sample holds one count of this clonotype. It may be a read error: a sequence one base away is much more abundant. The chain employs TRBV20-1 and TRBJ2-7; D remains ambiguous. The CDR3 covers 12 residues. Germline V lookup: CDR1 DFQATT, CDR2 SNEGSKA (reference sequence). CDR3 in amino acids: CSASGKAYGQYF. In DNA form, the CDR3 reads TGCAGTGCTAGTGGGAAGGCCTACGGGCAGTACTTC.

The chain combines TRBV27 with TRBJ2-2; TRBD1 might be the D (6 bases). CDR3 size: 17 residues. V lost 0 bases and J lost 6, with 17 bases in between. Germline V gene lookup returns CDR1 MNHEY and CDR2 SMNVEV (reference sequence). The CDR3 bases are TGTGCCAGCAGTTTATCGCCCCAGGGGAAGGTAGCCGGGGAGCTGTTTTTT. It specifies CASSLSPQGKVAGELFF.

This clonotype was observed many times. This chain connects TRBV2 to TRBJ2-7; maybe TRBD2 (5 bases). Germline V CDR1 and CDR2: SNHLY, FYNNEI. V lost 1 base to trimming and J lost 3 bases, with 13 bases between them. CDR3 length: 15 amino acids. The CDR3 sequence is CASSEGPGEGYEQYF. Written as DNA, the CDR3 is TGTGCCAGCAGTGAAGGCCCCGGCGAGGGCTACGAGCAGTACTTC.

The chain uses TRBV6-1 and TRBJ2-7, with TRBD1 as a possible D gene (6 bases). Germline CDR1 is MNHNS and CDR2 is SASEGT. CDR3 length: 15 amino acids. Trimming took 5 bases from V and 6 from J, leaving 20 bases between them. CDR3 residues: CASSPPNRAVREQYF. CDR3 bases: TGTGCCAGCAGTCCACCGAACAGGGCGGTTCGCGAGCAGTACTTC.

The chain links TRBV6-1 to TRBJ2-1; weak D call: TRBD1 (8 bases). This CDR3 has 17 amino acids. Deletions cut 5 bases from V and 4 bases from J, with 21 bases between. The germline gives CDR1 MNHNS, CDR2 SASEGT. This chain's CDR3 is CASSPISGTGYYNEQFF. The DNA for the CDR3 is TGTGCCAGCAGTCCGATAAGCGGGACAGGATATTACAATGAGCAGTTCTTC.

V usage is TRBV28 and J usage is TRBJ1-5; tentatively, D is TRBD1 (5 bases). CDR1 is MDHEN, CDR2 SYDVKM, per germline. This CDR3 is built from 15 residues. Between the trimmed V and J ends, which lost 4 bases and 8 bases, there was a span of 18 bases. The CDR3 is CASSSRDGLWKPQHF. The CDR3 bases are TGTGCCAGCAGTTCCCGGGACGGCCTGTGGAAGCCCCAGCATTTT.

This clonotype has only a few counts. CDR3: CASSFRGEPNQPQHF. Written as DNA, the CDR3 is TGTGCCAGCAGTTTCAGGGGGGAACCTAATCAGCCCCAGCATTTT. The chain employs TRBV12-3 or TRBV12-4 and TRBJ1-5; the match to TRBD1 covers 7 bases. The CDR3 spans 15 residues. The trim removed 3 bases at V and 4 bases at J, leaving 6 bases unmatched.

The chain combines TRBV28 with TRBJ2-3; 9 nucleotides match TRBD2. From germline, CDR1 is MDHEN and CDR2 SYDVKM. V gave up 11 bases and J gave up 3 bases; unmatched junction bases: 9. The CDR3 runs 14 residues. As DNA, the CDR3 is TGTGCCGGGGGGGGTAGCGGGAGTACAGATACGCAGTATTTT. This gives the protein CAGGGSGSTDTQYF.

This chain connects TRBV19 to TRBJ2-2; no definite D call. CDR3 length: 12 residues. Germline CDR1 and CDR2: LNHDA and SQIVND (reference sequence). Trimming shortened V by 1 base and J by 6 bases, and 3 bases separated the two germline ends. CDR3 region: CASSIGPGELFF. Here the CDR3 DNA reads TGTGCCAGTAGTATAGGACCCGGGGAGCTGTTTTTT.

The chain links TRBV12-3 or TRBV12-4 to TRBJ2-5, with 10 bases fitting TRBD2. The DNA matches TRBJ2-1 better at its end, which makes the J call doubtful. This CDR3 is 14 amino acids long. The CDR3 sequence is CASSRTSGHNEQFF. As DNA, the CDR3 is TGTGCCAGCAGTCGGACTAGCGGCCACAATGAGCAGTTCTTC.

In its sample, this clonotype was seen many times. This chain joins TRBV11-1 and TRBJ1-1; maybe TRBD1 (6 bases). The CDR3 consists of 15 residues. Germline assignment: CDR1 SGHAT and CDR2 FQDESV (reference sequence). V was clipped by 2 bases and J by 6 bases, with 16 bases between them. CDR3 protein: CASSLTQGGAPEAFF. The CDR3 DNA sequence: TGTGCCAGCAGCTTAACCCAAGGGGGTGCTCCTGAAGCTTTCTTT.

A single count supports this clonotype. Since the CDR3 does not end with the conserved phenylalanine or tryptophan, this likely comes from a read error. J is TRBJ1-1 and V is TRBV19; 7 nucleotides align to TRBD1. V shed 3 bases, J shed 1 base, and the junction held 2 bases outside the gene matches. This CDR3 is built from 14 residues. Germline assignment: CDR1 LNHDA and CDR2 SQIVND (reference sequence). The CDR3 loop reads CASSIRTGNTEAFS. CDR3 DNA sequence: TGTGCCAGTAGTATCCGGACAGGGAACACTGAAGCTTTCTCT.

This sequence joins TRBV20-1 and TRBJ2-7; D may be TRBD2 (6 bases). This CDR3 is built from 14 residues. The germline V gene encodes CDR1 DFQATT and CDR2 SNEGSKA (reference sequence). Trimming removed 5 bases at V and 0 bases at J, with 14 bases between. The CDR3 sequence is CSAASLATSYEQYF. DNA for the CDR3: TGCAGTGCTGCTTCGCTAGCGACCTCCTACGAGCAGTACTTC.

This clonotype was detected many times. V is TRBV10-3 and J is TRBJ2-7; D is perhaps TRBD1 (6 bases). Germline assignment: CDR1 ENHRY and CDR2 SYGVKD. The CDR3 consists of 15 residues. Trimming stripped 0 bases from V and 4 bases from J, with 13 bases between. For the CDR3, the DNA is TGTGCCATCAGTGAGTCGATGACAGGAGGATACGAGCAGTACTTC. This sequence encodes CAISESMTGGYEQYF.